The 27 T cell receptor beta chains below were found in one sample sequenced in a study of T cell repertoires in cytomegalovirus infection. Their antigens are not known. From the reads, TCRdb called clonotypes with MiXCR, one entry per CDR3 protein. This sample yields roughly 920,000 distinct CDR3 sequences, of which about 33% are seen a single time; around 15% belongs to the top ten. Sequencing used cultured CD8+ T cells from PBMCs, obtained from culture after CMV antigen stimulation. These receptors were obtained from a human donor in good health (CMV status not recorded). Some clones in this sample may be carry-over from other donors' samples.

The chain employs TRBV7-6 and TRBJ2-1; unclear D gene. The V gene lost 5 bases and the J gene lost 4 bases, with 15 bases spanning the gap. The germline V gene encodes CDR1 SGHVS and CDR2 FNYEAQ. This CDR3 is built from 15 residues. CDR3: CASSPESSFYNEQFF. As DNA, the CDR3 is TGTGCCAGCAGCCCCGAATCCTCTTTTTACAATGAGCAGTTCTTC.

The V and J genes are TRBV29-1 and TRBJ1-2, with TRBD1 identical over 12 bases. V lost 6 bases to trimming and J lost 8 bases; unmatched junction nucleotides: 4. There are 12 residues in the CDR3. Germline V gene data show CDR1 as SQVTM and CDR2 as ANQGSEA. As DNA, the CDR3 is TGCAGCGTGGGACAGGGGGCGTTAGGCTACACCTTC. It translates to CSVGQGALGYTF. The variable domain in full, completed from reference TRBV29-1 and TRBJ1-2, reads SAVISQKPSRDICQRGTSLTIQCQVDSQVTMMFWYRQQPGQSLTLIATANQGSEATYESGFVIDKFPISRPNLTFSTLTVSNMSPEDSSIYLCSVGQGALGYTFGSGTRLTVV.

The genes are TRBV10-3 and TRBJ2-5; 10 nucleotides agree with TRBD2. The CDR3 loop spans 19 amino acids. V lost 0 bases and J lost 4; bases outside the gene matches: 14. Germline-derived CDR1 and CDR2 are ENHRY and SYGVKD. This CDR3 is CAISESNQAGGRWVETQYF. In DNA form, the CDR3 reads TGTGCCATCAGTGAGTCGAATCAAGCGGGGGGGCGCTGGGTAGAGACCCAGTACTTC.

This clonotype occurred a few times. The rearrangement links TRBV28 to TRBJ2-7, with 10 bases identical to TRBD1. The length of the CDR3 is 15 residues. The V segment lost 5 bases and the J segment 4 bases; nucleotides outside the gene matches: 8. Germline assignment: CDR1 MDHEN and CDR2 SYDVKM. The CDR3 DNA reads TGTGCCAGCAGTGCCTCGACAGGGGGCCGGTACGAGCAGTACGTC. Its protein is CASSASTGGRYEQYV.

This chain connects TRBV7-9 to TRBJ2-7, with D possibly matching TRBD2 (7 bases). This CDR3 contains 14 residues. Trimming pared 5 bases from V and 4 bases from J, leaving 15 bases between. CDR1 is SEHNR, CDR2 FQNEAQ, per germline (reference sequence). CDR3 protein: CASSLEGGAYEQYF. The CDR3 nucleotides read TGTGCCAGCAGCCTCGAGGGGGGGGCTTACGAGCAGTACTTC.

The chain has TRBV6-6 and TRBJ2-3, with 8 bases matching TRBD2. The CDR3 sequence is 16 residues long. Germline CDR1 MNHNY, CDR2 SVGAGI (reference sequence). The ends lost 5 bases at V and 4 bases at J; junction bases unmatched: 11. The CDR3 DNA reads as TGTGCCAGCAGTGAGGTAGTCGCGGGGGGTGCAGATACGCAGTATTTT. Translating it yields CASSEVVAGGADTQYF.

This clonotype has a count of ten or more. The gene calls are TRBV7-2 and TRBJ2-2; D is unclear. The CDR3 sequence is 15 residues long. Between the trimmed V and J ends, which lost 2 bases and 6 bases, there was a span of 13 bases. The germline CDR1 and CDR2 sequences are SGHTA and FQGNSA. The CDR3 loop is CASSLWGSSAGELFF. The DNA of the CDR3 is TGTGCCAGCAGCTTATGGGGTAGTTCAGCCGGGGAGCTGTTTTTT.

The chain joins TRBV7-9 to TRBJ2-5; D gene uncertain. Per germline, CDR1 SEHNR and CDR2 FQNEAQ (reference sequence). V was clipped by 3 bases and J by 2 bases, with 10 bases between them. The CDR3 runs 14 residues. As DNA, the CDR3 is TGTGCCAGCAGCTTGTATCAGGCGCAAGAGACCCAGTACTTC. Translation: CASSLYQAQETQYF.

In this sample, this clonotype turned up many times. The chain uses TRBV7-2 and TRBJ1-5; D remains unclear. This CDR3 spans 16 amino acids. The V gene's germline CDR1 is SGHTA and CDR2 FQGNSA. The ends were cut back, 7 bases at V and 7 bases at J, with 23 bases in the middle. This CDR3 is CASTVTLKATGQPQHF. CDR3 sequence (DNA): TGTGCCAGCACTGTCACTCTTAAGGCCACTGGCCAGCCCCAGCATTTT. Combining the CDR3 with reference TRBV7-2 and TRBJ1-5 gives the whole variable domain GAGVSQSPSNKVTEKGKDVELRCDPISGHTALYWYRQSLGQGLEFLIYFQGNSAPDKSGLPSDRFSAERTGGSVSTLTIQRTQQEDSAVYLCASTVTLKATGQPQHFGDGTRLSIL.

This clonotype was recorded at least ten times. The V call is TRBV6-1, the J call TRBJ1-2; TRBD1 aligns across 7 bases. Germline V lookup: CDR1 MNHNS, CDR2 SASEGT. This CDR3 is built from 12 residues. With V trimmed by 7 bases and J by 8 bases, 7 bases remained unmatched. CDR3 residues: CASKRQGQGYTF. The DNA of the CDR3 is TGTGCCAGCAAACGACAGGGTCAAGGCTACACCTTC.

The chain recombines TRBV2 with TRBJ1-2; D is perhaps TRBD1 (6 bases). The germline gives CDR1 SNHLY, CDR2 FYNNEI. Trimming pared 3 bases from V and 7 bases from J, leaving 9 bases between. The CDR3 extends over 12 amino acids. CDR3 protein: CASSDRGAGYTF. In DNA form, the CDR3 reads TGTGCCAGCAGTGACAGGGGAGCTGGCTACACCTTC.

V and J are TRBV4-1 and TRBJ2-2, with 8 nucleotides matching TRBD1. The ends lost 0 bases at V and 7 bases at J; junction bases unmatched: 7. This CDR3 spans 16 amino acids. Germline V gives CDR1 MGHRA, CDR2 YSYEKL. The CDR3 is CASSQDRTGSGGELFF. The CDR3 nucleotides are TGCGCCAGCAGCCAAGATAGGACAGGGAGCGGCGGGGAGCTGTTTTTT.

The chain employs TRBV7-8 and TRBJ1-5; D is undetermined. This CDR3 is built from 11 residues. Trimming took 10 bases from V and 3 from J, leaving 7 bases between them. Germline assignment: CDR1 SGHVS and CDR2 FQNEAQ. The CDR3 here is CATGVNQPQHF. For the CDR3, the DNA is TGTGCCACGGGCGTCAATCAGCCCCAGCATTTT.

Many counts were recorded for this clonotype. The chain carries TRBV28 and TRBJ1-1, with 12 bases matching TRBD1. The CDR3 has 16 amino acids. V shed 5 bases, J shed 0 bases, and the junction held 4 bases outside the gene matches. Germline CDR1 MDHEN, CDR2 SYDVKM. CDR3 DNA sequence: TGTGCCAGCAGTCCACGGGACAGGGGGCTGAACACTGAAGCTTTCTTT. Translating gives CASSPRDRGLNTEAFF.

The V gene is TRBV20-1, the J gene TRBJ2-3; TRBD2 aligns across 13 bases. In germline, CDR1 is DFQATT, CDR2 SNEGSKA (reference sequence). Trimming removed 6 bases from V and 4 bases from J; junction bases left unmatched: 13. The CDR3 runs 17 residues. The CDR3 DNA reads TGCAGTGCGAGAACTAGCGGGGGGGAGGGGTTGTCAGATACGCAGTATTTT. Encoded protein: CSARTSGGEGLSDTQYF.

This clonotype occurred a few times. The chain links TRBV6-5 to TRBJ2-2, with D uncertain. CDR1 and CDR2 from the germline V gene are MNHEY and SVGAGI. Trimming took 0 bases from V and 5 from J, leaving 7 bases between them. The CDR3 covers 14 residues. This CDR3 reads CASSYSGPTGELFF. CDR3 bases: TGTGCCAGCAGTTACTCCGGGCCTACCGGGGAGCTGTTTTTT.

CDR3 protein: CASSPRPRPGHNSPLHF. CDR3 sequence (DNA): TGTGCCAGCAGCCCTAGGCCGAGGCCGGGACATAATTCACCCCTCCACTTT. The chain carries TRBV7-6 and TRBJ1-6, with D possibly TRBD1 on 5 matching bases. V was shortened by 5 bases and J by 5 bases, with 19 bases between the two germline ends. This CDR3 region has 17 residues. Germline loops: CDR1 SGHVS, CDR2 FNYEAQ.

The chain couples TRBV7-9 to TRBJ1-5; D not certain. Trimming pared 6 bases from V and 5 bases from J, leaving 14 bases between. The CDR3 is made up of 14 amino acids. Per germline, CDR1 SEHNR and CDR2 FQNEAQ (reference sequence). CDR3 in amino acids: CASRPVRSDQPQHF. Here the CDR3 DNA reads TGTGCCAGCAGGCCGGTGCGTTCGGATCAGCCCCAGCATTTT.

This clonotype was counted only a few times. This chain connects TRBV6-2 or TRBV6-3 to TRBJ1-2, with D maybe TRBD1 (6 bases). The germline V gene has CDR1 MNHEY and CDR2 SVGEGT. Trimming pared 6 bases from V and 0 bases from J, leaving 26 bases between. The CDR3 runs to 19 residues. The CDR3 spells CASSFVRDNPRQANYGYTF. Here the CDR3 DNA reads TGTGCCAGCAGCTTCGTCCGGGACAACCCACGGCAGGCTAACTATGGCTACACCTTC.

About this clonotype itself: One end of the junction varies from germline; a read error may be responsible. The J gene is TRBJ2-1, the V gene TRBV7-6; D remains ambiguous. The CDR3 extends over 15 amino acids. Germline loops: CDR1 SGHVS, CDR2 FNYEAQ. The DNA of the CDR3 is TGTGCCAGCAGCTTAATCGCAGCCCCCTACGATGAGCAGTTCTTC. This codes for CASSLIAAPYDEQFF.

The chain combines TRBV4-2 with TRBJ1-4; D is unresolved. The germline V gene has CDR1 LGHNA and CDR2 YNFKEQ. V lost 1 base and J lost 12, with 12 bases in between. The CDR3 contains 13 residues. The CDR3 is CASSQGPRLELFF. CDR3 bases: TGTGCCAGCAGCCAAGGTCCGAGGTTGGAACTGTTTTTT.

The chain carries TRBV6-5 and TRBJ2-7; D is uncertain. The CDR3 contains 15 residues. The germline V gene has CDR1 MNHEY and CDR2 SVGAGI. V gave up 6 bases and J gave up 5 bases, with 20 bases separating them. The CDR3 loop is CASRPSTYSTHEQYV. CDR3 in DNA: TGTGCCAGCAGACCCTCGACCTACTCCACACACGAGCAGTACGTC.

The J gene is TRBJ2-1, the V gene TRBV12-3 or TRBV12-4; D call uncertain. The CDR3 extends over 14 amino acids. Trimming pared 3 bases from V and 8 bases from J, leaving 14 bases between. The CDR3 reads CASSFQGPGDEQFF. The DNA for the CDR3 is TGTGCCAGCAGTTTTCAAGGTCCTGGCGATGAGCAGTTCTTC.

This clonotype has only a few counts. The V gene is TRBV12-3 or TRBV12-4, the J gene TRBJ1-5; D gene ambiguous. V was clipped by 0 bases and J by 5 bases, with 8 bases between them. This CDR3 has 14 amino acids. CDR3 nucleotides: TGTGCCAGCAGTTTAGCAGGGCCGGATCAGCCCCAGCATTTT. As protein: CASSLAGPDQPQHF.

CDR3 sequence reads: CASSEYKQGSLTGANVLTF. In DNA form, the CDR3 reads TGTGCCAGCAGTGAATATAAACAGGGATCGCTTACTGGGGCCAACGTCCTGACTTTC. This chain joins TRBV25-1 and TRBJ2-6, with D perhaps matching TRBD1 (6 bases). There are 19 residues in the CDR3. Trimming removed 0 bases from V and 2 bases from J, with 17 bases in between. Germline V gene data show CDR1 as MGHDK and CDR2 as SYGVNS.

CDR3 coding DNA: TGTGCCAGCAGTGAAGGGGGGACACCCAGCTCCTACAATGAGCAGTTCTTC. Amino acid sequence: CASSEGGTPSSYNEQFF. The genes are TRBV6-1 and TRBJ2-1, with D possibly TRBD1 on 6 matching bases. Germline lookup yields CDR1 MNHNS and CDR2 SASEGT. The CDR3 sequence is 17 residues long. Trimming took 1 base from V and 0 from J, leaving 13 bases between them.

This clonotype was counted a few times. This chain uses TRBV7-8 with TRBJ2-3, with 10 bases fitting TRBD2. The V gene's germline CDR1 is SGHVS and CDR2 FQNEAQ. Trimming cost V 5 bases and J 6 bases; bases outside gene matches: 8. There are 15 residues in the CDR3. The CDR3 nucleotides are TGTGCCAGCAGCCTAGGAGCGGGGGGGCGGGATACGCAGTATTTT. Translating gives CASSLGAGGRDTQYF.